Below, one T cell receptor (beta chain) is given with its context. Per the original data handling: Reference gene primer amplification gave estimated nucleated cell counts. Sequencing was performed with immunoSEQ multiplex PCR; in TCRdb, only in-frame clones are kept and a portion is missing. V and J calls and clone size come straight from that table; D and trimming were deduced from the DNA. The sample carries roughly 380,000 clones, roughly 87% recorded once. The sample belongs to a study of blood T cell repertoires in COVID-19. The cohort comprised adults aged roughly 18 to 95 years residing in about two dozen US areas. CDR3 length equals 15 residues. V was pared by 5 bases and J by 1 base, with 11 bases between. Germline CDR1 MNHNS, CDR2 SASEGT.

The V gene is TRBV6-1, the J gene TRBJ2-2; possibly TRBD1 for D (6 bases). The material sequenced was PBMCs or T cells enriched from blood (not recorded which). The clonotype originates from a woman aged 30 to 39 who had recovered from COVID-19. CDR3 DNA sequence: TGTGCCAGCAGTTTGGACAGATTGAACACCGGGGAGCTGTTTTTT. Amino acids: CASSLDRLNTGELFF.